This T cell receptor beta chain was captured in a study of human T cells and chemical hapten exposure (dated by TCRdb to about 2021). Describing the broader study: For sensitization, 2% DPC in acetone was applied to a 2 cm by 2 cm area of upper inner arm skin. Weekly therapeutic DPC doses were additionally applied to the scalp of patients throughout the roughly 25-week study period. Patch testing was done on the upper back using Finn chambers containing 0.01% DPC, and results were scored after 6 days according to International Contact Dermatitis Research Group standards. The mostly female patient cohort included alopecia areata with under or over 50% scalp involvement, alopecia totalis and alopecia universalis. Libraries were combined into a pool for sequencing, and differences in TCR yield between samples came mainly from small differences in library volumes within the pool. This study followed changes in the peripheral blood TCR repertoire in vivo during primary and secondary sensitization of alopecia patients to the hapten diphenylcyclopropenone (DPC). Blood was sampled from patients pre-sensitization (week 0) and at 2, 6 and about 24 weeks after DPC sensitization. Blood for TCR sequencing was provided by twenty-nine alopecia patients at one to four time points (pre-sensitization, 2, 6 and 24 weeks). What the study reported, not specific to this receptor: The number of PT1 expanded TCRs positively correlated with patch test score, significant at thresholds 8, 16 and 32 but not 4. The number of TCRs above 1 in 1000 frequency did not change with DPC sensitization; there was no evidence of global repertoire structure alterations. Alopecia, a presumed autoimmune disease, was present in all patients, so the immune response of the patients might differ from that of healthy individuals. Repeated subsampling changed both the strength of the expansion versus patch-test correlation and the threshold at which that correlation became significant. Compared with pre-sensitization or healthy control sets, expanded TCRs formed significantly more large CDR3 similarity clusters, which is consistent with antigen-driven responses.

Taken with the paper, the label for time point translates to: pre-sensitization, week 0. What the treatment or condition label conveys for this sample: therapeutic diphenylcyclopropenone sensitization with weekly scalp DPC. Blood at each patch-test visit was drawn before the patch test was applied. Patients were considered eligible if aged 18 to 70, diagnosed with alopecia and deemed suitable for DPC therapy, and patients were excluded if pregnant. Total RNA was extracted from unfractionated whole blood that had been collected in Tempus Blood RNA tubes. This clonotype was detected many times. Its recognized antigen is unknown. Per-base qualities were not stored, and no clone one base away is much larger. Library generation was performed with RACE. TCRdb records NextSeq 500 as the sequencer. During library preparation, unique molecular identifiers were attached to individual cDNA molecules so that TCRs could be counted quantitatively and reproducibly. Both TCR alpha and TCR beta chains were sequenced from each blood RNA sample. The original pipeline was this. Samples had a median of roughly 98,000 TCRs, with a range from roughly 23,224 to 750,000. V, J and CDR3 annotation of the TCR reads was performed with the Decombinator software suite. For the PS versus PT1 abundance plots, all samples were subsampled to the same number of TCRs (28,000). TCRs were defined as expanded if absent before sensitization and observed at least eight times at the 2-week time point. TCRdb reworked the public reads: Q25 trimming with fastp, MiXCR clone assembly, productive beta chains retained. Rows merge per CDR3 protein into single entries with the most common DNA and genes. These V and J calls are TCRdb output, not the study's own analysis. This sample is represented by about 180,000 distinct CDR3 sequences; roughly 30% of them were singletons. The ten largest clones represent 2.9% of the sample.

The input for sequencing was whole blood, taken in connection with sensitization to the hapten diphenylcyclopropenone (DPC). The sequence was collected from a woman aged 25 to 39 with alopecia areata. Some clones in this sample may be carry-over from other donors' samples.

The nucleotides read TGCGCCAGCAGTAGAAGTGAGACCCAGTACTTC. This codes for CASSRSETQYF. The chain employs TRBV10-2 and TRBJ2-5, with the D segment identity uncertain. The trim is 5 bases for V and 5 bases for J, with a gap of 6 bases between the germline ends. The CDR3 starts with the cysteine, ends with the phenylalanine, and has 11 residues. The entry retains the CDR3 DNA only, 33 bases that are in frame from base 1. CDR1 and CDR2 are read off the germline V gene as WSHSY and SAAADI.